Following are 30 T cell receptor beta chains from one sample sequenced in a study of a mutant IDH1 vaccine in newly diagnosed glioma. As to time point: week 11, during vaccination. Doses consisted of 300 ug of mutant IDH1 20-mer peptide each, paired with topical imiquimod. These TCRs' antigens remain unknown. Only in-frame clones appear in the TCRdb table, and some are missing; sequencing was by immunoSEQ multiplex PCR. This table holds around 53,000 clones, around 90% found once. The source material was PBMCs, sampled from a glioma patient whose treatment included an IDH1 peptide vaccine. The receptors come from a man in his fifties with glioma.

The genes are TRBV2 and TRBJ2-2; D ambiguous. The germline V gene has CDR1 SNHLY and CDR2 FYNNEI. The V end was cut by 4 bases, the J end by 6 bases, with 6 bases between. This CDR3 has 12 amino acids. CDR3 DNA sequence: TGTGCCAGCAGTGGCGGACCCGGGGAGCTGTTTTTT. It codes for CASSGGPGELFF.

The chain carries TRBV4-1 and TRBJ2-1, with 8 bases aligning to TRBD2. Germline V CDR1 and CDR2: MGHRA, YSYEKL. The length of the CDR3 is 17 residues. J lost 1 base, V lost 4 bases, and 9 bases had no gene match. The CDR3 sequence: CASSPIQRERSYNEQFF. CDR3 DNA sequence: TGCGCCAGCAGCCCGATCCAGCGGGAGAGGTCCTACAATGAGCAGTTCTTC.

This clone was seen once. CDR3 region: CASRWGSGANVLTF. The CDR3, as DNA: TGTGCCAGCAGATGGGGGTCTGGGGCCAACGTCCTGACTTTC. V is TRBV28 and J is TRBJ2-6; D tentatively reads TRBD1 or TRBD2 (5 bases each). Trimming pared 6 bases from V and 1 base from J, leaving 7 bases between. The CDR3 runs 14 residues. Looked up from germline, CDR1 is MDHEN and CDR2 is SYDVKM.

This clone was counted once. CDR3 amino acids: CASSRPGGGSGNTIYF. The CDR3 nucleotides read TGTGCCAGCAGCCGACCGGGAGGGGGCTCTGGAAACACCATATATTTT. J is TRBJ1-3 and V is TRBV7-9; D might be TRBD1 (6 bases). The CDR3 runs to 16 residues. Germline loops: CDR1 SEHNR, CDR2 FQNEAQ (reference sequence). Trimming took off 5 bases at V and 0 bases at J, with 14 bases between the two ends.

This chain uses TRBV9 with TRBJ2-7; the D gene is possibly TRBD1 (6 bases). CDR3 length: 16 amino acids. V was clipped by 0 bases and J by 0 bases, with 13 bases between them. Germline V gives CDR1 SGDLS, CDR2 YYNGEE. CDR3 DNA sequence: TGTGCCAGCAGCGTAGGGCTTGGGACATTCTCCTACGAGCAGTACTTC. This gives the protein CASSVGLGTFSYEQYF.

V is TRBV27 and J is TRBJ1-2, with D maybe TRBD1 (6 bases). From germline, CDR1 is MNHEY and CDR2 SMNVEV (reference sequence). The CDR3 has 14 residues. Deletions cut 5 bases from V and 4 bases from J, with 14 bases between. The DNA for the CDR3 is TGTGCCAGCAGTCAGGACAGTCTTGGCTATGGCTACACCTTC. Translated, it gives CASSQDSLGYGYTF.

CDR3 DNA: TGTGCCAGCAGCTTTTCTTCCGCAGGGTTCACTGAAGCTTTCTTT. Translating it yields CASSFSSAGFTEAFF. V and J are TRBV7-6 and TRBJ1-1, with D possibly being TRBD1 (5 bases). The germline V and J ends were trimmed by 3 bases and 4 bases, with 15 bases remaining between them. Germline CDR1 reads SGHVS; CDR2 reads FNYEAQ. This CDR3 is built from 15 residues.

The chain links TRBV10-2 to TRBJ1-2; D is unresolved. Germline-derived CDR1 and CDR2 are WSHSY and SAAADI. Trimming shortened V by 2 bases and J by 6 bases, and 10 bases separated the two germline ends. This CDR3 contains 13 residues. The CDR3 loop reads CASSEAAADGYTF. The CDR3, as DNA: TGCGCCAGCAGTGAGGCGGCCGCGGATGGCTACACCTTC.

The J gene is TRBJ2-7, the V gene TRBV27; no clear D. In germline, CDR1 is MNHEY, CDR2 SMNVEV (reference sequence). This CDR3 has 14 amino acids. V was pared by 0 bases and J by 3 bases, with 9 bases between. This CDR3 is CASSLSRFFYEQYF. The CDR3 nucleotides read TGTGCCAGCAGTTTATCTCGATTTTTCTACGAGCAGTACTTC.

V usage is TRBV4-3 and J usage is TRBJ2-7; D gene uncertain. Trimming removed 1 base from V and 2 bases from J, with 12 bases in between. The CDR3 covers 15 residues. Looked up from germline, CDR1 is LGHNA and CDR2 is YSLEER. CDR3 sequence (DNA): TGCGCCAGCAGCCAAGTGGCCAAAGGGCCCTACGAGCAGTACTTC. Translated: CASSQVAKGPYEQYF.

The chain joins TRBV30 to TRBJ1-2; unclear D gene. The CDR3 extends over 12 amino acids. Germline values: CDR1 GTSNPN, CDR2 SVGIG (reference sequence). The V end lost 0 bases, the J end lost 5 bases, and 7 bases lay between the germline ends. CDR3 in amino acids: CAWSVRLYGYTF. The CDR3 DNA follows: TGTGCCTGGAGTGTACGGTTGTATGGCTACACCTTC.

The chain combines TRBV25-1 with TRBJ1-4; maybe TRBD1 (6 bases). The CDR3 consists of 14 residues. Germline CDR1 is MGHDK and CDR2 is SYGVNS. V was pared by 5 bases and J by 4 bases, with 11 bases between. In DNA, the CDR3 is TGTGCCAGCAGTAAGGACAGTGGTAATGAAAAACTGTTTTTT. Protein product: CASSKDSGNEKLFF. The whole variable domain, remainder taken from reference TRBV25-1 and TRBJ1-4, is EADIYQTPRYLVIGTGKKITLECSQTMGHDKMYWYQQDPGMELHLIHYSYGVNSTEKGDLSSESTVSRIRTEHFPLTLESARPSHTSQYLCASSKDSGNEKLFFGSGTQLSVL.

The chain combines TRBV29-1 with TRBJ1-2, with a possible D match to TRBD1 (5 bases). CDR3 size: 11 residues. The V end lost 2 bases, the J end lost 4 bases, and 5 bases lay between the germline ends. The V gene's germline CDR1 is SQVTM and CDR2 ANQGSEA. The CDR3 is CSVEQGYGYTF. CDR3 nucleotides: TGCAGCGTTGAACAGGGCTATGGCTACACCTTC.

The J gene is TRBJ2-7, the V gene TRBV27, with 7 bases identical to TRBD1. The CDR3 runs to 14 residues. V lost 6 bases and J lost 0; bases outside the gene matches: 5. Germline-derived CDR1 and CDR2 are MNHEY and SMNVEV (reference sequence). The CDR3: CASRGTVGSYEQYF. The CDR3, as DNA: TGTGCCAGCAGGGGGACAGTTGGCTCCTACGAGCAGTACTTC.

This clone was observed once. The chain links TRBV5-4 to TRBJ2-7; the match to TRBD1 covers 7 bases. Germline trimming cut 4 bases from V and 2 bases from J; bases unmatched to any gene: 9. The CDR3 spans 15 residues. Germline loops: CDR1 SGHNT, CDR2 YYREEE (reference sequence). CDR3 sequence reads: CASSPTGKPPYEQYF. The CDR3 DNA reads TGTGCCAGCAGCCCGACAGGGAAACCGCCCTACGAGCAGTACTTC.

The chain uses TRBV19 and TRBJ1-2, with D tentatively TRBD1 (5 bases). The CDR3 totals 16 residues. CDR1 LNHDA and CDR2 SQIVND come from the germline V gene (reference sequence). V was shortened by 3 bases and J by 4 bases, with 18 bases between the two germline ends. Here the CDR3 reads CASSMTDRTTFYGYTF. Here the CDR3 DNA reads TGTGCCAGTAGTATGACAGATAGAACGACGTTCTATGGCTACACCTTC.

CDR3 bases: TGCAGCACCAGTCGTGGGGGGAGAGGGGCCGGGGAGCTGTTTTTT. It codes for CSTSRGGRGAGELFF. The V and J genes are TRBV29-1 and TRBJ2-2; D may be TRBD2 (6 bases). The CDR3 length is 15 residues. V was shortened by 8 bases and J by 6 bases, with 22 bases between the two germline ends. Germline values: CDR1 SQVTM, CDR2 ANQGSEA.

The chain links TRBV15 to TRBJ2-3; possibly TRBD2 for D (6 bases). Trimming cost V 1 base and J 3 bases, with 14 bases left between them. CDR1 LNHNV and CDR2 YYDKDF come from the germline V gene (reference sequence). The CDR3 spans 16 residues. The CDR3 sequence: CATSRGGRLVTDTQYF. In DNA form, the CDR3 reads TGTGCCACCAGCAGAGGTGGGAGGCTAGTAACAGATACGCAGTATTTT.

The rearrangement uses TRBV5-1 and TRBJ2-1; D assignment may be TRBD1 or TRBD2 (5 bases each). From germline, CDR1 is SGHRS and CDR2 YFSETQ. V lost 0 bases and J 9 bases, leaving 16 bases between the germline ends. The CDR3 is made up of 15 amino acids. The CDR3 region is CASSLAVLSGSEQFF. The CDR3 DNA reads TGCGCCAGCAGCTTGGCCGTGCTTTCAGGGAGTGAGCAGTTCTTC. Together with reference TRBV5-1 and TRBJ2-1, the CDR3 gives the full variable domain: KAGVTQTPRYLIKTRGQQVTLSCSPISGHRSVSWYQQTPGQGLQFLFEYFSETQRNKGNFPGRFSGRQFSNSRSEMNVSTLELGDSALYLCASSLAVLSGSEQFFGPGTRLTVL.

J is TRBJ1-3 and V is TRBV27; 9 positions agree with TRBD1. Germline lookup yields CDR1 MNHEY and CDR2 SMNVEV (reference sequence). The J segment lost 7 bases and the V segment lost 5 bases, leaving 12 bases of the junction unmatched. The CDR3 extends over 16 amino acids. CDR3 nucleotide sequence: TGTGCCAGCAGTGCCGCTTTCACAGGGGGCTTCAACACCATATATTTT. Its translation: CASSAAFTGGFNTIYF.

The chain links TRBV13 to TRBJ2-5; possibly TRBD2 for D (6 bases). V lost 6 bases and J 5 bases, leaving 16 bases between the germline ends. This CDR3 is built from 14 residues. CDR1 is PRHDT and CDR2 is FYEKMQ in the germline V gene (reference sequence). Here the CDR3 DNA reads TGTGCCAGCAGTCCACCTACGGGAGAGGAGACCCAGTACTTC. This codes for CASSPPTGEETQYF.

V gene TRBV5-1 combines with J gene TRBJ2-6; 9 bases map to TRBD2. Germline assignment: CDR1 SGHRS and CDR2 YFSETQ. V dropped 4 bases and J dropped 0; count of bases not matched to a gene: 11. This CDR3 has 19 amino acids. In nucleotides, the CDR3 is TGCGCCAGCAGCATACGGACTAGCGTGCTGAGCTCTGGGGCCAACGTCCTGACTTTC. It yields the protein CASSIRTSVLSSGANVLTF.

This rearrangement joins TRBV4-2 to TRBJ2-5, with TRBD2 identical over 14 bases. Trimming took 0 bases from V and 2 from J; bases not matched to a gene: 8. Looked up from germline, CDR1 is LGHNA and CDR2 is YNFKEQ. The CDR3 is 19 residues long. The CDR3 spells CASSQDLGLAGGNQETQYF. The CDR3 DNA follows: TGTGCCAGCAGCCAAGATTTAGGACTAGCGGGGGGTAATCAAGAGACCCAGTACTTC.

V gene TRBV18 combines with J gene TRBJ2-1, with D tentatively TRBD2 (7 bases). This CDR3 is 16 amino acids long. The V gene lost 5 bases and the J gene lost 8 bases, with 22 bases spanning the gap. Germline V gives CDR1 KGHSH, CDR2 LQKENI. The CDR3 nucleotides read TGTGCCAGCTCAGCACAGAGACTACAGGGAGGGGATGAGCAGTTCTTC. This codes for CASSAQRLQGGDEQFF.

This sequence joins TRBV29-1 and TRBJ2-3; D ambiguous. The V gene lost 7 bases and the J gene lost 1 base, with 6 bases spanning the gap. Germline-derived CDR1 and CDR2 are SQVTM and ANQGSEA. There are 11 residues in the CDR3. The CDR3 DNA reads TGCAGCGGAACGGGCACAGATACGCAGTATTTT. Residues: CSGTGTDTQYF.

Only one count was recorded for this clone. The chain has TRBV2 and TRBJ2-7; 8 bases line up with TRBD1. CDR1 and CDR2 (germline): SNHLY, FYNNEI. The CDR3 contains 13 residues. Trimming removed 5 bases from V and 5 bases from J; junction bases left unmatched: 5. CDR3 in DNA: TGTGCCAGCAGTTTGCAGGGGGCTCACGAGCAGTACTTC. It translates to CASSLQGAHEQYF.

The chain employs TRBV7-2 and TRBJ2-5; 7 nucleotides agree with TRBD2. CDR1 and CDR2 from the germline V gene are SGHTA and FQGNSA. The CDR3 is made up of 11 amino acids. V gave up 8 bases and J gave up 5 bases; unmatched junction bases: 2. CDR3 protein: CASWEGETQYF. The CDR3 DNA is TGTGCCAGCTGGGAGGGGGAGACCCAGTACTTC.

The CDR3 DNA sequence: TGTGCCAGCAGCCTGCCGTTGGGACTAGCGGGGATATGGGAGACCCAGTACTTC. This translates into CASSLPLGLAGIWETQYF. The V and J genes are TRBV7-8 and TRBJ2-5; 13 bases agree with TRBD2. V was pared by 5 bases and J by 5 bases, with 14 bases of the junction left unmatched. CDR3 length equals 18 residues. Germline V gene data show CDR1 as SGHVS and CDR2 as FQNEAQ.

The V call is TRBV6-1, the J call TRBJ2-5; no definite D call. CDR1 is MNHNS and CDR2 is SASEGT in the germline V gene. V lost 8 bases and J 8 bases, leaving 9 bases between the germline ends. The CDR3 spans 10 residues. The CDR3: CASGEYTQYF. The CDR3 nucleotides read TGTGCCAGCGGGGAATATACCCAGTACTTC.

The rearrangement joins TRBV28 to TRBJ1-5, with a tentative D call TRBD1 (6 bases). The V end was cut by 4 bases, the J end by 5 bases, with 9 bases between. The CDR3 loop spans 13 amino acids. CDR1 and CDR2 from the germline V gene are MDHEN and SYDVKM. CDR3 nucleotide sequence: TGTGCCAGCAGTTCGACAGGATATCAGCCCCAGCATTTT. Its translation is CASSSTGYQPQHF.